The 30 T cell receptor beta chains in this list originate from one sample, sequenced in a study of blood T cell repertoires in COVID-19. The table came from immunoSEQ multiplex PCR; TCRdb's copy has only in-frame clones and leaves some out. The profile shows about 270,000 clones, 85% to 90% of them singletons. The sample comprised PBMCs or T cells enriched from blood (not recorded which). Every receptor here comes from a woman in her twenties or thirties with acute COVID-19.

The chain carries TRBV5-1 and TRBJ2-7; TRBD1 matches 9 bases. The CDR3 totals 15 residues. Germline CDR1 is SGHRS and CDR2 is YFSETQ. V lost 6 bases and J lost 7; bases outside the gene matches: 14. CDR3 residues: CASTLIGTGSDEQYF. The CDR3, as DNA: TGCGCCAGCACCCTCATAGGGACAGGGTCAGATGAGCAGTACTTC.

This chain joins TRBV19 and TRBJ2-2; TRBD2 might be the D (6 bases). The germline V gene encodes CDR1 LNHDA and CDR2 SQIVND (reference sequence). CDR3 length: 17 amino acids. V lost 7 bases to trimming and J lost 0 bases, with 18 bases between them. The CDR3 reads CASTLLGGNANTGELFF. The CDR3 DNA reads as TGTGCCAGTACCCTCCTAGGCGGGAACGCGAACACCGGGGAGCTGTTTTTT.

This clone was found once. CDR3 residues: CASSLGNRYSPLHF. CDR3 coding DNA: TGTGCCAGCAGCTTAGGAAATAGATACTCACCCCTCCACTTT. The rearrangement joins TRBV11-2 to TRBJ1-6; D is ambiguous. Trimming stripped 1 base from V and 10 bases from J, with 11 bases between. There are 14 residues in the CDR3. Germline V gene sequence: CDR1 SGHAT, CDR2 FQNNGV. Looking up the rest from reference TRBV11-2 and TRBJ1-6 gives the full variable domain: EAGVAQSPRYKIIEKRQSVAFWCNPISGHATLYWYQQILGQGPKLLIQFQNNGVVDDSQLPKDRFSAERLKGVDSTLKIQPAKLEDSAVYLCASSLGNRYSPLHFGNGTRLTVT.

V and J are TRBV14 and TRBJ2-6; TRBD1 might be the D (6 bases). V lost 4 bases to trimming and J lost 0 bases, with 10 bases between them. Germline CDR1 is SGHDN and CDR2 is FVKESK. The CDR3 loop spans 16 amino acids. Here the CDR3 reads CASSPRTASGANVLTF. Here the CDR3 DNA reads TGTGCCAGCAGCCCCAGGACAGCCTCTGGGGCCAACGTCCTGACTTTC.

The CDR3 region has the DNA TGTGCCAGCAGTTCCGGACTACCCGCCTACGAGCAGTACTTC. Protein: CASSSGLPAYEQYF. V gene TRBV28 combines with J gene TRBJ2-7; D perhaps matches TRBD2 (6 bases). CDR1 and CDR2 (germline): MDHEN, SYDVKM. V was trimmed by 4 bases and J by 2 bases, leaving 12 bases between them. CDR3 length: 14 amino acids.

The chain recombines TRBV28 with TRBJ1-2; 9 bases are a match to TRBD1. Germline V gives CDR1 MDHEN, CDR2 SYDVKM. V trimming: 10 bases; J trimming: 8 bases; junction bases outside the gene matches: 14. The CDR3 is 14 residues long. The CDR3 region is CATHATGGVRGYTF. CDR3 nucleotides: TGTGCCACCCATGCGACAGGGGGGGTTCGGGGCTACACCTTC.

This rearrangement joins TRBV7-3 to TRBJ2-1, with 8 bases lining up with TRBD2. This CDR3 contains 19 residues. Per germline, CDR1 SGHTA and CDR2 FQGTGA. V shed 2 bases, J shed 7 bases, and the junction held 19 bases outside the gene matches. Here the CDR3 reads CASSLSDPGPLAGRNEQFF. The CDR3 DNA sequence: TGTGCCAGCAGCTTATCGGATCCCGGCCCCCTAGCGGGCAGGAATGAGCAGTTCTTC.

The chain uses TRBV5-4 and TRBJ2-7; D perhaps matches TRBD1 (6 bases). This CDR3 has 15 amino acids. Germline V CDR1 and CDR2: SGHNT, YYREEE (reference sequence). The V and J ends lost 4 bases and 2 bases respectively, with 16 bases between them. CDR3 sequence (DNA): TGTGCCAGCAGCCCACGACAGGATACCCCCTACGAGCAGTACTTC. This codes for CASSPRQDTPYEQYF.

The chain is built from TRBV27 and TRBJ1-2; a possible D gene is TRBD1 (6 bases). CDR3 length: 15 amino acids. Germline lookup yields CDR1 MNHEY and CDR2 SMNVEV (reference sequence). Deletions cut 3 bases from V and 8 bases from J, with 19 bases between. The DNA for the CDR3 is TGTGCCAGCAGTTTGTCGACAGGTCGAGGGGACGGCTACACCTTC. Its protein product is CASSLSTGRGDGYTF.

The rearrangement uses TRBV3-1 (or the pseudogene TRBV3-2) and TRBJ1-5; 8 bases match TRBD1. V lost 4 bases to trimming and J lost 6 bases; unmatched junction nucleotides: 5. Germline V gene data show CDR1 as LGHDT and CDR2 as YNNKEL (reference sequence). CDR3 length: 14 residues. The CDR3 nucleotides read TGTGCCAGCAGCCCCCAGGGGGCTGCTCAGCCCCAGCATTTT. It translates to CASSPQGAAQPQHF.

This chain links TRBV7-6 with TRBJ2-3, with 12 bases fitting TRBD2. The germline gives CDR1 SGHVS, CDR2 FNYEAQ. V shed 5 bases, J shed 7 bases, and the junction held 7 bases outside the gene matches. This CDR3 has 15 amino acids. The CDR3 loop is CASSPRLAGANTQYF. The CDR3 DNA reads TGTGCCAGCAGCCCCCGACTAGCGGGAGCAAATACGCAGTATTTT.

The V gene is TRBV29-1, the J gene TRBJ2-7; 7 bases fit TRBD1. V trimming: 6 bases; J trimming: 3 bases; junction bases outside the gene matches: 8. The CDR3 contains 13 residues. Germline values: CDR1 SQVTM, CDR2 ANQGSEA. In DNA form, the CDR3 reads TGCAGCGTACGACAGGGAAACTACTACGAGCAGTACTTC. It encodes CSVRQGNYYEQYF.

The chain joins TRBV4-2 to TRBJ2-3; 7 nucleotides agree with TRBD1. This CDR3 has 15 residues. CDR1 is LGHNA and CDR2 is YNFKEQ in the germline V gene. J lost 4 bases, V lost 1 base, and 5 bases had no gene match. CDR3 coding DNA: TGTGCCAGCAGCCAAGCACTAGGGGGCCCAGATACGCAGTATTTT. It is translated as CASSQALGGPDTQYF.

This chain uses TRBV18 with TRBJ2-3; 9 bases are shared with TRBD1. V trimming: 2 bases; J trimming: 0 bases; junction bases outside the gene matches: 6. The CDR3 runs 17 residues. Germline V gene lookup returns CDR1 KGHSH and CDR2 LQKENI. CDR3 sequence: CASSPNYDRGSTDTQYF. The CDR3 DNA reads as TGTGCCAGCTCACCAAACTACGACAGGGGGAGCACAGATACGCAGTATTTT.

The table lists this clone with a count of one. The gene calls are TRBV7-9 and TRBJ2-7, with D uncertain. Trimming removed 5 bases from V and 2 bases from J, with 13 bases in between. The CDR3 length is 14 residues. Germline values: CDR1 SEHNR, CDR2 FQNEAQ (reference sequence). The CDR3 coding sequence is TGTGCCAGCAGCGGAGAGGCGACCCCCTACGAGCAGTACTTC. The encoded protein is CASSGEATPYEQYF. The variable domain in full, with the rest retrieved from reference TRBV7-9 and TRBJ2-7, is DTGVSQNPRHKITKRGQNVTFRCDPISEHNRLYWYRQTLGQGPEFLTYFQNEAQLEKSRLLSDRFSAERPKGSFSTLEIQRTEQGDSAMYLCASSGEATPYEQYFGPGTRLTVT.

V gene TRBV5-6 combines with J gene TRBJ2-3; a weak D match, TRBD1 (5 bases). The germline gives CDR1 SGHDT, CDR2 YYEEEE. The CDR3 is 14 amino acids. The V and J ends lost 6 bases and 4 bases respectively, with 15 bases between them. CDR3 region: CASTRATLPDTQYF. The CDR3 DNA reads as TGTGCCAGCACCAGGGCTACACTTCCAGATACGCAGTATTTT.

The chain has TRBV3-1 (or the pseudogene TRBV3-2) and TRBJ2-4, with TRBD2 matching over 14 bases. This CDR3 region has 20 residues. Germline-derived CDR1 and CDR2 are LGHDT and YNNKEL (reference sequence). Trimming at V came to 0 bases and at J to 5 bases, leaving 12 bases not matched to a gene. CDR3 DNA: TGTGCCAGCAGCCAAGACTCAGCCGGGACTAGCGGGAGCCCCCAAAACATTCAGTACTTC. Protein product: CASSQDSAGTSGSPQNIQYF.

The J gene is TRBJ2-5, the V gene TRBV7-9; D is perhaps TRBD2 (6 bases). V lost 8 bases and J lost 8, with 21 bases in between. The germline V gene encodes CDR1 SEHNR and CDR2 FQNEAQ (reference sequence). The CDR3 spans 14 residues. This CDR3 is CASGPSGTFSTQYF. CDR3 in DNA: TGTGCCAGCGGACCTTCCGGGACTTTTTCAACCCAGTACTTC.

About this clone: This sample also contains other DNA sequences that code for the same CDR3. The chain uses TRBV29-1 and TRBJ1-1; D gene unclear. Trimming stripped 3 bases from V and 0 bases from J, with 8 bases between. Germline-derived CDR1 and CDR2 are SQVTM and ANQGSEA. CDR3 size: 13 residues. The DNA of the CDR3 is TGCAGCGTTGAGGGGAGACTGAACACTGAAGCTTTCTTT. This sequence encodes CSVEGRLNTEAFF.

This chain joins TRBV18 and TRBJ1-1, with D unresolved. The length of the CDR3 is 15 residues. Trimming stripped 3 bases from V and 1 base from J, with 12 bases between. Germline values: CDR1 KGHSH, CDR2 LQKENI. CDR3 amino acids: CASSPTPAGNTEAFF. Written as DNA, the CDR3 is TGTGCCAGCTCACCTACCCCAGCGGGGAACACTGAAGCTTTCTTT.

V gene TRBV14 combines with J gene TRBJ2-1; TRBD2 agrees at 9 bases. Per the germline V gene, CDR1 is SGHDN and CDR2 is FVKESK. CDR3 length: 19 residues. Trimming removed 0 bases from V and 9 bases from J; junction bases left unmatched: 18. The CDR3 DNA is TGTGCCAGCAGCCAAGATGTTCGGTGGGTGGCGGGAGGGCCCTCTGAGCAGTTCTTC. Its protein product is CASSQDVRWVAGGPSEQFF.

This rearrangement joins TRBV11-3 to TRBJ2-1; TRBD2 agrees at 11 bases. The ends lost 7 bases at V and 4 bases at J; junction bases unmatched: 6. Germline V gives CDR1 SGHNT, CDR2 YENEEA. CDR3 length: 15 residues. CDR3 residues: CASKDGTSGYNEQFF. CDR3 bases: TGTGCCAGCAAAGACGGGACTAGCGGTTACAATGAGCAGTTCTTC.

The V call is TRBV20-1, the J call TRBJ1-5, with D possibly TRBD1 on 6 matching bases. Looked up from germline, CDR1 is DFQATT and CDR2 is SNEGSKA (reference sequence). This CDR3 contains 13 residues. The V end was cut by 3 bases, the J end by 5 bases, with 11 bases between. The DNA of the CDR3 is TGCAGTGCTAGTGGGGGCGAGCATCAGCCCCAGCATTTT. This sequence encodes CSASGGEHQPQHF.

This chain links TRBV5-1 with TRBJ1-5, with TRBD1 identical over 11 bases. This CDR3 spans 17 amino acids. V trimming: 4 bases; J trimming: 0 bases; junction bases outside the gene matches: 6. Germline V lookup: CDR1 SGHRS, CDR2 YFSETQ. The CDR3 is CASSPGQGGVSNQPQHF. DNA for the CDR3: TGCGCCAGCAGCCCGGGACAGGGGGGAGTTAGCAATCAGCCCCAGCATTTT.

This clone was seen just once. The chain joins TRBV29-1 to TRBJ2-3; 7 bases fit TRBD1. The J segment lost 1 base and the V segment lost 4 bases, leaving 2 bases of the junction unmatched. The CDR3 sequence is 13 residues long. From germline, CDR1 is SQVTM and CDR2 ANQGSEA. CDR3 sequence reads: CSVGQGGTDTQYF. The CDR3 DNA reads as TGCAGCGTTGGCCAGGGGGGCACAGATACGCAGTATTTT.

This clone was observed once. The chain carries TRBV14 and TRBJ1-2, with D hard to call. V was clipped by 3 bases and J by 4 bases, with 9 bases between them. The CDR3 length is 13 residues. Germline CDR1 reads SGHDN; CDR2 reads FVKESK. The CDR3: CASSQSLAYGYTF. CDR3 DNA sequence: TGTGCCAGCAGCCAGTCCTTGGCCTATGGCTACACCTTC.

The gene calls are TRBV6-4 and TRBJ1-2, with 8 bases aligning to TRBD1. Unmatched junction bases numbered 2, after V lost 4 bases and J lost 4 bases. The V gene's germline CDR1 is MRHNA and CDR2 SNTAGT. CDR3 length equals 13 residues. CDR3 sequence: CASSGGTGYGYTF. CDR3 nucleotide sequence: TGTGCCAGCAGTGGAGGGACAGGCTATGGCTACACCTTC.

This chain uses TRBV6-2 or TRBV6-3 with TRBJ2-7; TRBD1 agrees at 10 bases. V lost 6 bases and J lost 1; bases outside the gene matches: 3. CDR1 is MNHEY and CDR2 is SVGEGT in the germline V gene. This CDR3 is 14 amino acids long. The CDR3 protein is CASSRDRGSYEQYF. The DNA for the CDR3 is TGTGCCAGCAGCCGGGACAGGGGATCCTACGAGCAGTACTTC.

This clone was counted a few times. V gene TRBV3-1 (or the pseudogene TRBV3-2) combines with J gene TRBJ2-7; possible D gene TRBD1, 6 bases. The CDR3 spans 14 residues. Germline V gene lookup returns CDR1 LGHDT and CDR2 YNNKEL (reference sequence). The ends were cut back, 7 bases at V and 0 bases at J, with 13 bases in the middle. CDR3 DNA sequence: TGTGCCAGCAACGTGTTACAGGGCTCCTACGAGCAGTACTTC. Amino acids: CASNVLQGSYEQYF.

The chain recombines TRBV28 with TRBJ2-7, with TRBD2 as a possible D gene (5 bases). The CDR3 runs 16 residues. With 4 bases removed from V and 0 bases from J, the gap between germline ends came to 16 bases. Looked up from germline, CDR1 is MDHEN and CDR2 is SYDVKM. The CDR3 loop reads CASSWEWGDDSYEQYF. For the CDR3, the DNA is TGTGCCAGCAGTTGGGAGTGGGGAGATGACTCCTACGAGCAGTACTTC.